The entry below gives a single TCR beta chain sequence along with its context. Its specificity is not known. Regarding donors, all were healthy bone marrow donors. This sample was included in a study of cytomegalovirus exposure and HLA in healthy donors. Study-level results: As a later analysis revealed, most CMV-associated TCR beta chains appeared HLA-restricted. Analyzed later, association rates of TCRs varied across HLA loci, with DRB1 most and HLA-C fewest.

The PCR had 60 Vbeta and 13 Jbeta primers. Sequencing was performed with immunoSEQ multiplex PCR; in TCRdb, only in-frame clones are kept and a portion is missing. Altogether about 140,000 clones are present, around three quarters being singletons, with the ten largest covering 6.8%. The V and J ends lost 5 bases and 6 bases, in that order; junction bases with no gene match: 12. This CDR3 spans 17 amino acids. Germline lookup yields CDR1 LNHDA and CDR2 SQIVND (reference sequence). The gene calls are TRBV19 and TRBJ1-6, with TRBD1 matching over 8 bases. The sequence was collected from a man aged 35 to 55 in good health and CMV-seropositive. The sequencing input was PBMCs. CDR3 coding DNA: TGTGCCAGTAGTGCGAACCTCCGGACAGGGCGTAATTCACCCCTCCACTTT. Its protein product is CASSANLRTGRNSPLHF.